The 26 T cell receptor beta chains presented below share a single source sample, sequenced in a study of T cells in Graves' hyperthyroidism and ophthalmopathy. Amplification of TCR beta CDR3 regions was performed using RNA transcripts as template. First-round RT-PCR of the TCR CDR3 relied on the HTBI primer set. TCRdb redid the calling of the multiplex PCR reads with MiXCR, one entry per CDR3 protein. The sample includes a few hundred thousand distinct CDR3 sequences, roughly 25% of them seen just once. Sequencing was done on a sample of blood. The receptors here all came from a man aged 50 to 60 with Graves' hyperthyroidism.

The V gene is TRBV20-1, the J gene TRBJ2-7; possible D gene TRBD1, 6 bases. CDR1 and CDR2 (germline): DFQATT, SNEGSKA (reference sequence). The CDR3 totals 13 residues. V lost 3 bases to trimming and J lost 4 bases, with 13 bases between them. The CDR3 spells CSASYRERYEQYF. The CDR3 DNA reads TGCAGTGCTAGTTACAGGGAAAGGTACGAGCAGTACTTC.

V and J are TRBV12-3 or TRBV12-4 and TRBJ1-2; TRBD1 might be the D (5 bases). CDR3 size: 13 residues. V lost 2 bases to trimming and J lost 8 bases, with 12 bases between them. CDR3 DNA: TGTGCCAGCAGTTTAAGCAGGGCGGAGGGCTACACCTTC. It translates to CASSLSRAEGYTF.

The rearrangement joins TRBV6-2 or TRBV6-3 to TRBJ2-5; a weak D match, TRBD1 (5 bases). The CDR3 is 14 amino acids. From germline, CDR1 is MNHEY and CDR2 SVGEGT. Trimming took off 9 bases at V and 4 bases at J, with 18 bases between the two ends. The DNA of the CDR3 is TGTGCCAGTTCCGGTGGGGCCCCCGGAGAGACCCAGTACTTC. Translating gives CASSGGAPGETQYF.

V is TRBV10-3 and J is TRBJ2-3; TRBD1 matches at 8 bases. The CDR3 loop spans 15 amino acids. Germline V lookup: CDR1 ENHRY, CDR2 SYGVKD. Trimming at V came to 2 bases and at J to 6 bases, leaving 7 bases not matched to a gene. Here the CDR3 DNA reads TGTGCCATCAGTGAGGGCGACAGGGGCGCGGATACGCAGTATTTT. Translated: CAISEGDRGADTQYF.

This clonotype was recorded at least ten times. The genes are TRBV28 and TRBJ1-1; 10 bases are shared with TRBD1. The CDR3 has 13 amino acids. The J segment lost 7 bases and the V segment lost 11 bases, leaving 10 bases of the junction unmatched. CDR1 and CDR2 from the germline V gene are MDHEN and SYDVKM. CDR3 sequence reads: CAAFGTGVHEAFF. In DNA form, the CDR3 reads TGTGCCGCCTTCGGGACAGGGGTTCATGAAGCTTTCTTT.

The V and J genes are TRBV24-1 and TRBJ2-1; the D gene is possibly TRBD1 (6 bases). CDR3 length: 16 residues. V was pared by 4 bases and J by 3 bases, with 15 bases between. The germline V gene encodes CDR1 KGHDR and CDR2 SFDVKD. The DNA for the CDR3 is TGTGCCACCAGTGACCCGTCGGGACAAAGCTACAATGAGCAGTTCTTC. This codes for CATSDPSGQSYNEQFF.

In its sample, this clonotype was seen many times. The rearrangement uses TRBV6-1 and TRBJ1-1, with 7 bases matching TRBD1. CDR1 and CDR2 from the germline V gene are MNHNS and SASEGT. This CDR3 is 16 amino acids long. V shed 7 bases, J shed 1 base, and the junction held 12 bases outside the gene matches. Here the CDR3 DNA reads TGTGCCAGCACCTACGGTGCAGGGGGGCAGAACACTGAAGCTTTCTTT. It encodes CASTYGAGGQNTEAFF.

This clonotype was found many times. This chain connects TRBV20-1 to TRBJ2-5, with 7 bases that match TRBD1. V lost 4 bases to trimming and J lost 4 bases; unmatched junction nucleotides: 6. Germline V gene data show CDR1 as DFQATT and CDR2 as SNEGSKA (reference sequence). CDR3 size: 13 residues. CDR3 nucleotide sequence: TGCAGTGCTACTACAGGGGTCCCAGAGACCCAGTACTTC. Encoded protein: CSATTGVPETQYF.

The chain combines TRBV29-1 with TRBJ1-1, with D hard to call. The CDR3 has 12 amino acids. Trimming took off 7 bases at V and 1 base at J, with 10 bases between the two ends. CDR1 and CDR2 (germline): SQVTM, ANQGSEA. The CDR3 nucleotides read TGCAGCGGGAGGATAGGGAACACTGAAGCTTTCTTT. Residues: CSGRIGNTEAFF.

CDR3 protein: CASSLTRGQETQYF. The CDR3 DNA is TGTGCCAGCAGCTTGACGCGGGGCCAAGAGACCCAGTACTTC. V and J are TRBV5-4 and TRBJ2-5, with D maybe TRBD2 (6 bases). V was cut by 1 base and J by 1 base, with 8 bases left in between. The CDR3 is made up of 14 amino acids. Germline V CDR1 and CDR2: SGHNT, YYREEE (reference sequence).

The gene calls are TRBV19 and TRBJ1-4; 8 positions agree with TRBD1. With 5 bases clipped from V and 5 bases from J, the junction kept 7 bases outside the gene matches. The CDR3 runs to 15 residues. Germline V gene sequence: CDR1 LNHDA, CDR2 SQIVND (reference sequence). The CDR3 DNA reads TGTGCCAGTAGTCCTGGACAGGGTAGAAATGAAAAACTGTTTTTT. This gives the protein CASSPGQGRNEKLFF.

This clonotype appeared a few times. The chain links TRBV20-1 to TRBJ2-7; D unclear. With 2 bases removed from V and 5 bases from J, the gap between germline ends came to 7 bases. Germline V lookup: CDR1 DFQATT, CDR2 SNEGSKA (reference sequence). The CDR3 runs to 11 residues. CDR3 sequence reads: CSARFSNEQYF. CDR3 coding DNA: TGCAGTGCTAGATTCTCGAACGAGCAGTACTTC.

This clonotype was counted many times. This chain uses TRBV10-3 with TRBJ2-7, with D possibly being TRBD2 (5 bases). The V gene's germline CDR1 is ENHRY and CDR2 SYGVKD. The CDR3 has 15 residues. Trimming shortened V by 2 bases and J by 2 bases, and 13 bases separated the two germline ends. The CDR3 nucleotides read TGTGCCATCAGTGAGGCCCGGAGGTCCACCTACGAGCAGTACTTC. Translated, it gives CAISEARRSTYEQYF.

This clonotype was counted many times. This sequence joins TRBV18 and TRBJ2-3; D might be TRBD1 (6 bases). CDR3 length: 15 amino acids. Germline lookup yields CDR1 KGHSH and CDR2 LQKENI. V shed 3 bases and J shed 4 bases, with 14 bases lying between them. The CDR3 DNA reads as TGTGCCAGCTCACCCATACAGGGCGGAGCAGATACGCAGTATTTT. It specifies CASSPIQGGADTQYF.

This clonotype showed up just a few times. This chain links TRBV12-3 or TRBV12-4 with TRBJ1-4; D might be TRBD1 (5 bases). The CDR3 covers 16 residues. Between the trimmed V and J ends, which lost 5 bases and 7 bases, there was a span of 20 bases. The CDR3 is CASSTQGRVGGEKLFF. The CDR3 bases are TGTGCCAGCAGTACCCAGGGCAGGGTCGGCGGTGAAAAACTGTTTTTT.

Concerning this clonotype itself: The germline gene is not matched at one end of the junction; a read error may be the cause. The chain employs TRBV27 and TRBJ1-2, with TRBD1 matching 9 bases. CDR3 length: 14 residues. Germline CDR1 and CDR2: MNHEY and SMNVEV (reference sequence). CDR3 protein: CASGFGTGNYGYTF. The CDR3 coding sequence is TGTGCCAGCGGTTTCGGGACAGGGAACTATGGCTACACCTTC.

The V gene is TRBV12-5, the J gene TRBJ2-5; D might be TRBD1 (6 bases). The CDR3 is made up of 14 amino acids. V was clipped by 7 bases and J by 4 bases, with 16 bases between them. CDR1 and CDR2 from the germline V gene are LGHNT and FRNRAP. As DNA, the CDR3 is TGTGCTAGTGCCCCCGCCCAGGGGATAGAGACCCAGTACTTC. Protein sequence: CASAPAQGIETQYF.

This clonotype was counted many times. V and J are TRBV7-3 and TRBJ2-5; no clear D. From germline, CDR1 is SGHTA and CDR2 FQGTGA. V dropped 5 bases and J dropped 5 bases, with 12 bases sitting between them. The CDR3 extends over 13 amino acids. The CDR3 sequence is CASSPSSGETQYF. The CDR3 nucleotides are TGTGCCAGCAGCCCATCAAGTGGGGAGACCCAGTACTTC.

There are a few counts of this clonotype. The chain combines TRBV24-1 with TRBJ2-5, with a weak D call TRBD2 (5 bases). V lost 4 bases to trimming and J lost 5 bases, with 19 bases between them. The CDR3 contains 16 residues. CDR1 and CDR2 from the germline V gene are KGHDR and SFDVKD. CDR3 sequence reads: CATSEQKAGVGETQYF. The CDR3 DNA follows: TGTGCCACCAGTGAGCAAAAGGCCGGGGTAGGGGAGACCCAGTACTTC.

This clonotype showed up just a few times. The V gene is TRBV20-1, the J gene TRBJ2-7; 7 positions agree with TRBD1. The J segment lost 2 bases and the V segment lost 4 bases, leaving 8 bases of the junction unmatched. This CDR3 is 14 amino acids long. The germline V gene encodes CDR1 DFQATT and CDR2 SNEGSKA (reference sequence). The CDR3 loop reads CSATSGTETYEQYF. Here the CDR3 DNA reads TGCAGTGCTACGTCCGGGACAGAGACCTACGAGCAGTACTTC.

V gene TRBV10-3 combines with J gene TRBJ1-1, with TRBD1 identical over 8 bases. The CDR3 consists of 15 residues. J lost 1 base, V lost 8 bases, and 9 bases had no gene match. Germline CDR1 ENHRY, CDR2 SYGVKD. The CDR3 sequence is CAIGQGGPENTEAFF. The CDR3 DNA reads TGTGCCATCGGACAGGGAGGTCCAGAGAACACTGAAGCTTTCTTT.

This clonotype has only a few counts. The rearrangement uses TRBV7-9 and TRBJ2-5; D uncertain. V was shortened by 5 bases and J by 4 bases, with 11 bases between the two germline ends. The germline CDR1 and CDR2 sequences are SEHNR and FQNEAQ (reference sequence). The CDR3 sequence is 13 residues long. The chain's CDR3 is CASSPLVGETQYF. The CDR3, as DNA: TGTGCCAGCAGCCCCTTAGTGGGAGAGACCCAGTACTTC. The full variable domain, with the rest looked up from reference TRBV7-9 and TRBJ2-5, is DTGVSQNPRHKITKRGQNVTFRCDPISEHNRLYWYRQTLGQGPEFLTYFQNEAQLEKSRLLSDRFSAERPKGSFSTLEIQRTEQGDSAMYLCASSPLVGETQYFGPGTRLLVL.

This chain links TRBV5-1 with TRBJ2-4; 10 positions agree with TRBD2. This CDR3 has 16 amino acids. Germline CDR1 is SGHRS and CDR2 is YFSETQ. Losses at the gene ends were 4 bases for V and 11 bases for J; bases not matched to a gene: 15. This chain's CDR3 is CASSPTGDSSGSVQYF. The CDR3 DNA reads TGCGCCAGCAGCCCTACAGGGGATTCTAGCGGGAGTGTTCAGTACTTC.

The chain couples TRBV19 to TRBJ1-5; no clear D gene. V was clipped by 3 bases and J by 9 bases, with 15 bases between them. This CDR3 has 14 residues. Germline CDR1 reads LNHDA; CDR2 reads SQIVND (reference sequence). The CDR3 is CASSMGATRWPQHF. Here the CDR3 DNA reads TGTGCCAGTAGTATGGGCGCAACCAGGTGGCCCCAGCATTTT. Drawing the rest from reference TRBV19 and TRBJ1-5, the complete variable domain is DGGITQSPKYLFRKEGQNVTLSCEQNLNHDAMYWYRQDPGQGLRLIYYSQIVNDFQKGDIAEGYSVSREKKESFPLTVTSAQKNPTAFYLCASSMGATRWPQHFGDGTRLSIL.

This clonotype has a handful of counts. The chain has TRBV11-3 and TRBJ2-2; TRBD2 might be the D (6 bases). The CDR3 has 14 amino acids. Trimming removed 7 bases at V and 4 bases at J, with 13 bases between. Germline CDR1 reads SGHNT; CDR2 reads YENEEA. CDR3 in DNA: TGTGCCAGCACCGCATCTAGCGCCACCGGGGAGCTGTTTTTT. Translation: CASTASSATGELFF.

This clonotype was seen ten or more times. The chain combines TRBV7-9 with TRBJ2-7; maybe TRBD1 (6 bases). CDR1 SEHNR and CDR2 FQNEAQ come from the germline V gene (reference sequence). There are 18 residues in the CDR3. The V end lost 3 bases, the J end lost 6 bases, and 27 bases lay between the germline ends. CDR3: CASSFRADIQWGLGEQYF. CDR3 coding DNA: TGTGCCAGCAGCTTCCGGGCCGATATACAATGGGGGCTAGGCGAGCAGTACTTC.